This T cell receptor (beta chain) was retrieved from a study of OX40 agonist ivuxolimab in advanced cancers. About the research overall: Three patients, one with hepatocellular carcinoma and two with cutaneous melanoma, responded partially.

Study results and caveats: Circulating CD4+ and CD8+ T cells showed clonal expansion by week 6 at 0.1 to 3.0 mg/kg. The average count of expanded clones was higher among CD8+ T cells than among CD4+.

V was clipped by 0 bases and J by 3 bases, with 15 bases between them. This CDR3 region has 16 residues. Germline V gene lookup returns CDR1 LNHDA and CDR2 SQIVND (reference sequence). Comments on this clone: The antigen is not known.

Assay used: immunoSEQ multiplex PCR; TCRdb lists only in-frame clones, some missing. Of tens of thousands of clones detected, around 85% appear once; the ten largest clones hold approximately 12%. Samples were taken at baseline and on day 1 of cycles 4 and 7. This specimen was CD4+ or CD8+ T cells sorted from blood, taken in a trial of the OX40 agonist ivuxolimab. The chain uses TRBV19 and TRBJ2-7, with D possibly TRBD1 on 5 matching bases. This receptor was identified in an adult with an advanced solid tumor such as melanoma, head and neck, liver or kidney cancer. CDR3 protein: CASSIESTVYHYEQYF. The CDR3 DNA follows: TGTGCCAGTAGTATAGAGTCGACAGTCTACCACTACGAGCAGTACTTC.